The clone carrying this T cell receptor beta chain was observed a single time. Its antigen is undetermined. Its ends do not fully match the called genes, so a read error is possible. With a J-beta primer mix and a sample-barcoded 5' primer, a second PCR ran about 7 to 12 cycles. Every molecule of cDNA carried a tag from a template-switch adaptor with 12 random nucleotides. Using its own MiXCR run on the 5' RACE reads, TCRdb lists one record per CDR3 protein. The table includes 1.5 million to 2 million distinct CDR3 sequences, roughly 52% detected once. Per germline, CDR1 KGHSH and CDR2 LQKENI. The CDR3 has 11 amino acids. This specimen comes from a study of blood T cells in healthy people across ages. Extraction yielded at least 5 micrograms of total RNA per sample. Notes on the study in general: Among long-lived donors, naive CD4+ cells were more numerous and diversity higher than in aged donors.

This TCR was sampled from a woman aged 35 to 49 in good health. The sequenced sample was blood. The gene calls are TRBV18 and TRBJ2-5; D is unclear. The CDR3 nucleotides read TGTGCCGGCTCACCGCAAGAGACCCAGTACTTC. Translating it yields CAGSPQETQYF.